This TCR beta chain is drawn from a study of OX40 agonist ivuxolimab in advanced cancers. About the full investigation: Ivuxolimab was an agonistic, fully human IgG2 monoclonal antibody directed against OX40 (CD134), a costimulatory receptor. Partial responses occurred in three dose-escalation patients: two with cutaneous melanoma and one with hepatocellular carcinoma. In the dose-escalation cohort, approximately 80% of patients were male, and the mean age was 60 years with a range of roughly 20 to 80. Intravenous ivuxolimab was administered to patients every 2 weeks at six dose levels: 0.01, 0.1, 0.3, 1.5, 3 and 10 mg/kg. Patients were allowed to have had prior anti-PD-1, anti-PD-L1 or anti-CTLA-4 therapy, and approximately 40% of the dose-escalation patients had previously received checkpoint inhibitors. Of the roughly 52 dose-escalation patients, hepatocellular carcinoma was present in approximately 20, melanoma in approximately 15, renal cell carcinoma in 9 and head and neck cancer in 9. The monotherapy dose-escalation portion (N = 52 patients) of the phase I ivuxolimab trial is reported in the paper. The purpose of peripheral TCRbeta sequencing was to test whether ivuxolimab changed TCR sequence diversity and led to clonal T-cell expansion.

The trial excluded patients who had a history of autoimmune disease or who were on systemic immunosuppression. Peripheral blood for TCR sequencing was drawn from every dose cohort at baseline, at cycle 4 day 1 and at cycle 7 day 1. The samples were drawn from a first-in-human, open-label, multicenter phase I dose-escalation trial of ivuxolimab. The trial enrolled adults with locally advanced or metastatic head and neck squamous cell, hepatocellular, melanoma or renal cell carcinoma. Before TCR sequencing, CD4+ T cells and CD8+ T cells were sorted from peripheral blood as separate populations. This clone was counted a single time. Its specific antigen is unknown. Within one base of it there is no much larger clone, and no base qualities were kept. Overall study outcomes, separate from this receptor: In the 0.1-3.0 mg/kg groups, partial responders were among the patients with the lowest normalized peripheral clonal expansion, particularly in CD8+ T cells. Low levels of normalized T-cell clonal expansion were also shown by some nonresponding patients. Antigen specificity was not determined for the clonally expanded peripheral T cells. At doses of 0.1 to 3.0 mg/kg, clonal expansion of both CD4+ and CD8+ T cells in blood was seen between baseline and week 6. After ivuxolimab, CD8+ T cells had more expanded clones than CD4+ T cells on average.

To sequence the TCRbeta CDR3 region, genomic DNA was isolated from the sorted cells. TCRbeta CDR3 regions were sequenced using the immunoSEQ Assay. This is the immuneACCESS table as TCRdb keeps it, with only in-frame sequences that have V and J called. A part of the clones is gone; compared with another copy, unresolved V genes explain less than half, and the rest is unexplained. The sample has 30,000 to 40,000 clones on record, about 90% of them singletons. Around 17% of the sample is taken by the ten largest. The CDR3 spans 15 residues, from the cysteine through the phenylalanine. Of all the DNA, just the CDR3 is kept, 45 bases in frame from base 1. V and J are truncated by 4 bases and 5 bases respectively, leaving an intervening sequence of 15 bases. Via the germline V gene, CDR1 is LGHNA and CDR2 YSLEER.

The chain is encoded by TRBV4-3 joined to TRBJ2-1, and perhaps TRBD1 as D gene, on 6 matching bases. The sample consisted of CD4+ or CD8+ T cells sorted from blood, taken in a trial of the OX40 agonist ivuxolimab. This TCR derives from an adult with an advanced solid tumor such as melanoma, head and neck, liver or kidney cancer. The CDR3 protein sequence reads: CASSRNRVGDNEQFF. In nucleotides, the sequence is TGCGCCAGCAGCCGGAACAGGGTAGGGGACAATGAGCAGTTCTTC.